This TCR beta chain comes out of a study of CXCR3-negative and CXCR3-positive naive CD8 T cells. The libraries of TRB cDNA were constructed through 5' RACE using UMI labels. Using the 5' RACE reads, TCRdb records one entry per CDR3 protein without DNA. The sample holds over 100,000 distinct CDR3 sequences. Germline V gene sequence: CDR1 SGHTA, CDR2 FQGNSA. The CDR3 spans 14 residues. Triplicates of 300,000 cells were sorted from each CD8+ T cell subset. In the case of this clonotype: Antigen unknown.

Study outcomes and limitations: In naive cells, CXCR3-negative and CXCR3-positive subsets had similar TRBV-TRBJ usage; memory cells differed. Sequencing showed both naive subsets with comparably high diversity, and memory CD8+ cells much lower. Comparison of naive subsets found surface CD5 to be comparable, and TCR strength was inferred on the basis of TRB CDR3 properties. Hydrophobicity was higher for TRB CDR3s found in CXCR3-positive naive cells than in CXCR3-negative naive cells.

The sequenced sample consisted of naive CXCR3+ CD8+ T cells from blood. Documented subset: CD45RO-CCR7+CD27+CD95- naive CD8+ T cells expressing CXCR3 (TNR3+). V is TRBV7-2 and J is TRBJ1-4. The sequence was obtained from a human donor in good health. Some clones in this sample may be carry-over from other donors' samples. The CDR3: CASSFLGPNEKLFF.